These 17 T cell receptor beta chains share one sample of origin, sequenced in a study of response to subunit inactivated influenza vaccine. TCRdb redid the calling of the RT-PCR reads with MiXCR, one entry per CDR3 protein. Of about 540,000 distinct CDR3 sequences listed, 20% to 25% are singletons. The same sample was also used in a study of T cells expressing NK-cell markers. As reported in that work: Libraries used 5'RACE template switching adding universal primer site and UMIs.

The specimen was CD4+ T cells sorted from PBMCs, collected roughly 12 days after vaccination. These receptors all stem from a man aged 45 to 65 who received an inactivated influenza vaccine.

The CDR3 loop is CASSSSISYNEQFF. CDR3 coding DNA: TGTGCCAGCAGCTCCTCCATCTCCTACAATGAGCAGTTCTTC. This chain connects TRBV7-9 to TRBJ2-1; no firm D call. Germline V gene lookup returns CDR1 SEHNR and CDR2 FQNEAQ (reference sequence). The CDR3 totals 14 residues. The V end lost 4 bases, the J end lost 0 bases, and 7 bases lay between the germline ends.

The gene calls are TRBV19 and TRBJ2-3; D not certain. The CDR3 loop spans 14 amino acids. Trimming left V 4 bases short and J 8 bases short, with 16 bases between. Germline V lookup: CDR1 LNHDA, CDR2 SQIVND (reference sequence). As DNA, the CDR3 is TGTGCCAGTAGTAAAGGAACCCCGGCCGGTACGCAGTATTTT. This gives the protein CASSKGTPAGTQYF.

This clonotype was counted only a few times. V and J are TRBV3-1 and TRBJ2-2; perhaps TRBD2 as D (5 bases). The CDR3 sequence is 13 residues long. CDR1 and CDR2 (germline): LGHDT, YNNKEL (reference sequence). V lost 0 bases to trimming and J lost 8 bases, with 7 bases between them. DNA for the CDR3: TGTGCCAGCAGCCAAGATAGGAGGGGGGAGCTGTTTTTT. It yields the protein CASSQDRRGELFF.

This clonotype has only a few counts. The chain has TRBV10-2 and TRBJ2-3; D call uncertain. V lost 6 bases, J lost 4 bases, and 14 bases lay in between. CDR1 and CDR2 (germline): WSHSY, SAAADI. The CDR3 extends over 14 amino acids. CDR3 residues: CASRLGLTPDTQYF. The CDR3 nucleotides are TGCGCCAGCAGATTGGGCCTTACCCCAGATACGCAGTATTTT.

The genes are TRBV14 and TRBJ2-7; TRBD2 matches 7 bases. The CDR3 totals 15 residues. The V and J ends lost 1 base and 2 bases, in that order; junction bases with no gene match: 5. CDR1 and CDR2 from the germline V gene are SGHDN and FVKESK. The CDR3: CASSQVASGPYEQYF. The CDR3, as DNA: TGTGCCAGCAGCCAAGTAGCTAGCGGACCCTACGAGCAGTACTTC.

This chain joins TRBV10-3 and TRBJ2-3; D is unresolved. This CDR3 comprises 12 residues. The germline CDR1 and CDR2 sequences are ENHRY and SYGVKD. Between the trimmed V and J ends, which lost 3 bases and 4 bases, there was a span of 5 bases. This CDR3 reads CAISDAADTQYF. CDR3 coding DNA: TGTGCCATCAGTGACGCGGCAGATACGCAGTATTTT.

V and J are TRBV3-1 and TRBJ2-5; TRBD2 is a possible D gene (6 bases). Per the germline V gene, CDR1 is LGHDT and CDR2 is YNNKEL (reference sequence). Trimming stripped 0 bases from V and 14 bases from J, with 16 bases between. The CDR3 extends over 13 amino acids. The CDR3 spells CASSQDVSGPKYF. Written as DNA, the CDR3 is TGTGCCAGCAGCCAAGATGTTAGCGGCCCCAAATACTTC.

This chain joins TRBV12-3 or TRBV12-4 and TRBJ1-1, with D possibly matching TRBD1 (6 bases). V was trimmed by 7 bases and J by 6 bases, leaving 21 bases between them. This CDR3 contains 15 residues. As DNA, the CDR3 is TGTGCCAGCACCCAGGGGTACAGGGTGGGTTCTGAAGCTTTCTTT. This encodes CASTQGYRVGSEAFF.

V is TRBV6-6 and J is TRBJ2-5, with a weak D call TRBD1 (5 bases). In germline, CDR1 is MNHNY, CDR2 SVGAGI (reference sequence). CDR3 length: 13 residues. The V end was cut by 5 bases, the J end by 7 bases, with 14 bases between. Written as DNA, the CDR3 is TGTGCCAGCAGTCCCGACAGTGAGGTGACCCAGTACTTC. Its protein is CASSPDSEVTQYF.

This clonotype was picked up a small number of times. J is TRBJ2-7 and V is TRBV6-2 or TRBV6-3; 12 nucleotides align to TRBD2. The CDR3 length is 19 residues. Per the germline V gene, CDR1 is MNHEY and CDR2 is SVGEGT. The trim removed 2 bases at V and 6 bases at J, leaving 17 bases unmatched. CDR3 amino acids: CASSYPTSGRHLPLREQYF. In nucleotides, the CDR3 is TGTGCCAGCAGTTACCCGACTAGCGGGAGACACCTCCCCCTACGCGAGCAGTACTTC.

This clonotype was detected a few times. The J gene is TRBJ1-3, the V gene TRBV5-1, with D tentatively TRBD1 (6 bases). V gave up 6 bases and J gave up 4 bases, with 20 bases separating them. CDR3 size: 16 residues. The V gene's germline CDR1 is SGHRS and CDR2 YFSETQ. CDR3 coding DNA: TGCGCCAGCACCGGCACACAGGGACTGCGAGGAAACACCATATATTTT. Its protein is CASTGTQGLRGNTIYF.

V is TRBV6-2 or TRBV6-3 and J is TRBJ1-1, with D perhaps TRBD1 (5 bases). With 2 bases removed from V and 5 bases from J, the gap between germline ends came to 15 bases. The CDR3 covers 15 residues. Germline V gene sequence: CDR1 MNHEY, CDR2 SVGEGT. The CDR3 protein is CASSYVQGLETEAFF. The CDR3 DNA sequence: TGTGCCAGCAGTTACGTGCAGGGCTTGGAAACTGAAGCTTTCTTT.

This clonotype was seen a few times. The CDR3 DNA follows: TGTGCCAGCAGCTTAGCGGCGACAACAGGGGCCCTGAACACTGAAGCTTTCTTT. This sequence encodes CASSLAATTGALNTEAFF. V usage is TRBV7-8 and J usage is TRBJ1-1, with 7 positions matching TRBD1. CDR1 is SGHVS, CDR2 FQNEAQ, per germline. CDR3 size: 18 residues. The J segment lost 0 bases and the V segment lost 0 bases, leaving 10 bases of the junction unmatched.

A remark on this clonotype: Lacking the conserved final phenylalanine or tryptophan, this CDR3 likely reflects a read error. The CDR3 DNA follows: TGCGCCAGCAGCTTTCGGCCTCAGCAAGATAATGAAAAACTGTTTCTT. It yields the protein CASSFRPQQDNEKLFL. This chain joins TRBV5-1 and TRBJ1-4; D is ambiguous. Germline loops: CDR1 SGHRS, CDR2 YFSETQ. The CDR3 covers 16 residues. V was trimmed by 2 bases and J by 4 bases, leaving 15 bases between them.

J is TRBJ2-2 and V is TRBV2; TRBD2 aligns across 10 bases. Trimming at V came to 5 bases and at J to 5 bases, leaving 5 bases not matched to a gene. The CDR3 totals 15 residues. Germline V gene sequence: CDR1 SNHLY, CDR2 FYNNEI. The chain's CDR3 is CASSTAGGLTGELFF. CDR3 sequence (DNA): TGTGCCAGCAGTACAGCGGGGGGGTTAACCGGGGAGCTGTTTTTT.

This clonotype has a single count. This chain links TRBV28 with TRBJ1-1; D unresolved. Germline values: CDR1 MDHEN, CDR2 SYDVKM. This CDR3 contains 15 residues. The V end was cut by 4 bases, the J end by 1 base, with 13 bases between. CDR3 residues: CASSSGGIGNTEAFF. For the CDR3, the DNA is TGTGCCAGCAGTTCCGGTGGGATTGGGAACACTGAAGCTTTCTTT. Full variable domain (missing parts from reference TRBV28 and TRBJ1-1): DVKVTQSSRYLVKRTGEKVFLECVQDMDHENMFWYRQDPGLGLRLIYFSYDVKMKEKGDIPEGYSVSREKKERFSLILESASTNQTSMYLCASSSGGIGNTEAFFGQGTRLTVV.

This clonotype has ten or more counts. The chain couples TRBV12-3 or TRBV12-4 to TRBJ2-7; TRBD1 agrees at 10 bases. There are 14 residues in the CDR3. The V segment lost 6 bases and the J segment 7 bases; nucleotides outside the gene matches: 9. CDR3 protein: CASSPRQGASEQYF. The CDR3 region has the DNA TGTGCCAGCAGCCCCCGACAGGGGGCGAGTGAGCAGTACTTC.